Listed below are T cell receptor beta chains from one sample, sequenced in a study of T cell responses to AZD1222 COVID-19 vaccine. Sequenced by immunoSEQ multiplex PCR; TCRdb stores in-frame clones only, minus some. This table holds around 110,000 clones, 75% to 90% found once. The input for sequencing was peripheral blood, taken on day 0 of AZD1222 vaccination. The receptor source for this set is an adult in good health. CDR3s include the opening cysteine and the closing phenylalanine or tryptophan. The D gene is left open where the match is weak. Expanded clones get a size class; other rows say once, few or many, or leave the size out.

TRBV7-9	-	-	TRBJ2-3	CASSFKGGDSDTQYF	TGTGCCAGCAGCTTTAAGGGGGGGGACTCAGATACGCAGTATTTT
TRBV30	TRBD1	-	TRBJ1-2	CAWSVLGGAGYGYTF	TGTGCCTGGAGTGTACTAGGGGGCGCCGGCTATGGCTACACCTTC
TRBV6-6	TRBD2	-	TRBJ2-5	CASSLNERGGLKTQYF	TGTGCCAGCAGCCTAAATGAACGGGGGGGCCTGAAGACCCAGTACTTC
TRBV19	-	-	TRBJ1-5	CASSIGQNNQPQHF	TGTGCCAGTAGTATAGGTCAGAACAATCAGCCCCAGCATTTT
TRBV9	TRBD1	-	TRBJ1-6	CASSALQGINSPLHF	TGTGCCAGCAGCGCCCTACAGGGGATTAATTCACCCCTCCACTTT
TRBV5-6	TRBD2	-	TRBJ2-7	CASNGGRAVEQYF	TGTGCCAGCAATGGCGGGAGGGCTGTCGAGCAGTACTTC
TRBV14	TRBD2	-	TRBJ2-2	CASSQSTGTSTGELFF	TGTGCCAGCAGCCAAAGTACCGGGACTAGCACCGGGGAGCTGTTTTTT
TRBV5-5	TRBD1	-	TRBJ2-7	CASGQGPYEQYF	TGTGCCAGCGGACAGGGCCCCTACGAGCAGTACTTC
TRBV24-1	TRBD1	-	TRBJ2-2	CATSRTGPISNAGELFF	TGTGCCACCAGTAGGACAGGCCCCATCTCAAACGCCGGGGAGCTGTTTTTT
TRBV30	TRBD1	-	TRBJ2-7	CAWGTGVVTYEQYF	TGTGCCTGGGGGACAGGCGTCGTGACCTACGAGCAGTACTTC
TRBV7-2	TRBD1	-	TRBJ2-7	CASSRGGQGSYEQYF	TGTGCCAGCAGCAGGGGGGGACAGGGGTCCTACGAGCAGTACTTC
TRBV11-3	-	-	TRBJ2-6	CASSPRGNSGANVLTF	TGTGCCAGCAGCCCTAGGGGCAATTCTGGGGCCAACGTCCTGACTTTC
TRBV6-1	-	-	TRBJ2-7	CASSERAGEPYEQYF	TGTGCCAGCAGTGAAAGGGCAGGGGAACCCTACGAGCAGTACTTC
TRBV18	-	-	TRBJ2-7	CASSPGPAIYEQYF	TGTGCCAGCTCACCAGGCCCGGCCATCTACGAGCAGTACTTC
TRBV18	-	-	TRBJ1-2	CASSPSAGGPYGYTF	TGTGCCAGCTCACCTTCGGCGGGGGGACCCTATGGCTACACCTTC
TRBV6-5	-	-	TRBJ2-2	CASREERETGELFF	TGTGCCAGCAGGGAGGAGCGTGAGACCGGGGAGCTGTTTTTT
TRBV4-2	TRBD2	few	TRBJ2-1	CASSQGSGGADEQFF	TGTGCCAGCAGCCAAGGTAGCGGGGGGGCGGATGAGCAGTTCTTC
TRBV25-1	-	-	TRBJ1-1	CASSEYLSNTEAFF	TGTGCCAGCAGTGAATACCTTTCGAACACTGAAGCTTTCTTT
TRBV7-2	-	-	TRBJ1-1	CASSVRVNTEAFF	TGTGCCAGCAGCGTCAGGGTGAACACTGAAGCTTTCTTT
TRBV27	-	-	TRBJ2-7	CASSDALGRSFYEQYF	TGTGCCAGCAGTGATGCTCTGGGACGTTCCTTCTACGAGCAGTACTTC
TRBV15	TRBD1	-	TRBJ2-1	CATSSPGTGGYNEQFF	TGTGCCACCAGCAGCCCCGGGACAGGGGGTTACAATGAGCAGTTCTTC
TRBV3-1/TRBV3-2	TRBD1	-	TRBJ1-2	CASSQGQGYGYTF	TGTGCCAGCAGCCAGGGACAGGGGTATGGCTACACCTTC
TRBV9	TRBD1	-	TRBJ2-1	CASSNAGTGGNEQFF	TGTGCCAGCAGCAATGCCGGGACAGGGGGCAATGAGCAGTTCTTC
TRBV11-1	-	-	TRBJ2-1	CASSYIGTYHEQFF	TGTGCCAGCAGCTATATCGGGACTTACCATGAGCAGTTCTTC
TRBV5-1	-	-	TRBJ2-1	CASTGADRSNEQFF	TGCGCCAGCACCGGGGCCGACAGGTCCAATGAGCAGTTCTTC
TRBV9	-	-	TRBJ2-7	CASSQGPKTSPYEQYF	TGTGCCAGCAGCCAAGGGCCCAAGACTAGTCCCTACGAGCAGTACTTC
TRBV7-2	-	-	TRBJ2-6	CASSLGPPVAGANVLTF	TGTGCCAGCAGCCTAGGACCACCCGTAGCTGGGGCCAACGTCCTGACTTTC
TRBV4-2	TRBD2	-	TRBJ2-7	CASSHQVAGLHEQYF	TGTGCCAGCAGCCACCAGGTAGCGGGGCTCCACGAGCAGTACTTC
TRBV30	-	-	TRBJ2-7	CAWSRMTARKYF	TGTGCCTGGAGCCGCATGACGGCCCGAAAGTACTTC
TRBV2	TRBD1	once	TRBJ1-4	CASKGGRGLTNEKLFF	TGTGCCAGCAAGGGGGGCAGGGGGCTAACTAATGAAAAACTGTTTTTT
TRBV7-3	TRBD1	-	TRBJ2-1	CASSLIGTGASYNEQFF	TGTGCCAGCAGCTTAATAGGTACAGGGGCGTCCTACAATGAGCAGTTCTTC
TRBV5-6	TRBD1	-	TRBJ2-7	CASRGRQGWQYF	TGTGCCAGCAGGGGGAGACAGGGCTGGCAGTACTTC
TRBV4-1	-	-	TRBJ2-7	CASSQDLVASQVREQYF	TGCGCCAGCAGCCAAGATTTAGTGGCTAGTCAGGTGCGGGAGCAGTACTTC
TRBV6-5	-	-	TRBJ2-7	CASSYSITYEQYF	TGTGCCAGCAGTTACTCGATTACGTACGAGCAGTACTTC
TRBV27	TRBD1	-	TRBJ2-2	CASSLEGAHGTGELFF	TGTGCCAGCAGTTTAGAGGGGGCTCATGGCACCGGGGAGCTGTTTTTT
TRBV19	-	-	TRBJ1-1	CASSIRTANTEAFF	TGTGCCAGTAGTATCCGGACAGCGAACACTGAAGCTTTCTTT
TRBV2	-	-	TRBJ2-3	CARSRLAASTDTQYF	TGTGCCAGATCCCGTTTAGCGGCTAGCACAGATACGCAGTATTTT
TRBV9	-	-	TRBJ2-5	CASSPGGETQYF	TGTGCCAGCAGCCCAGGTGGTGAGACCCAGTACTTC
TRBV7-2	-	-	TRBJ2-3	CASTPLGLALTRDTQYF	TGTGCCAGCACCCCCCTAGGGCTAGCCCTAACTAGGGATACGCAGTATTTT
TRBV7-3	-	-	TRBJ1-1	CASSPSVNTEAFF	TGTGCCAGCAGTCCTTCGGTGAACACTGAAGCTTTCTTT
TRBV19	TRBD1	-	TRBJ1-5	CASSGTGGTQPQHF	TGTGCCAGTAGTGGGACAGGGGGAACCCAGCCCCAGCATTTT
TRBV15	-	-	TRBJ2-2	CATSGPSGLNTGELFF	TGTGCCACCAGCGGCCCGTCGGGGCTGAACACCGGGGAGCTGTTTTTT
TRBV19	-	-	TRBJ2-3	CASLAGNTDTQYF	TGTGCCAGTCTTGCAGGTAACACAGATACGCAGTATTTT
TRBV7-2	-	-	TRBJ1-1	CTVAVNTEAFF	TGTACCGTAGCAGTGAACACTGAAGCTTTCTTT
TRBV7-3	-	-	TRBJ2-3	CASSRDFTDTQYF	TGTGCCAGCAGTCGGGACTTCACAGATACGCAGTATTTT
TRBV7-2	-	-	TRBJ2-2	CASRLGPPPGELFF	TGTGCCAGCAGACTGGGACCTCCCCCCGGGGAGCTGTTTTTT
TRBV3-1/TRBV3-2	-	-	TRBJ2-7	CASSQVPAPHEQYF	TGTGCCAGCAGCCAAGTACCGGCACCCCACGAGCAGTACTTC
TRBV7-9	TRBD1	-	TRBJ1-1	CASSIHTQGVVTEAFF	TGTGCCAGCAGCATACATACTCAGGGGGTGGTCACTGAAGCTTTCTTT
TRBV4-3	TRBD2	-	TRBJ2-2	CASSPRVLAGDTGELFF	TGCGCCAGCAGCCCAAGGGTATTAGCGGGGGACACCGGGGAGCTGTTTTTT
TRBV4-2	-	once	TRBJ1-5	CASSQDGENIQPQHF	TGTGCCAGCAGCCAAGATGGGGAGAACATCCAGCCCCAGCATTTT
TRBV18	TRBD1	-	TRBJ2-7	CASSPLGTGEPYEQYF	TGTGCCAGCTCACCACTCGGGACAGGGGAGCCCTACGAGCAGTACTTC
TRBV5-1	TRBD1	once	TRBJ1-5	CASSWTGGDQPQHF	TGCGCCAGCAGCTGGACAGGGGGCGATCAGCCCCAGCATTTT
TRBV4-3	TRBD2	-	TRBJ2-2	CASSEEGLADTGELFF	TGCGCCAGCAGCGAAGAGGGACTAGCGGACACCGGGGAGCTGTTTTTT
TRBV14	-	-	TRBJ1-5	CASSQQPDQPQHF	TGTGCCAGCAGCCAACAACCGGATCAGCCCCAGCATTTT
TRBV11-1	-	-	TRBJ2-7	CASSHPLGGVREQYF	TGTGCCAGCAGTCACCCGCTGGGAGGAGTCCGCGAGCAGTACTTC
TRBV28	-	-	TRBJ2-2	CASSLGGTSTGELFF	TGTGCCAGCAGTTTAGGGGGAACCTCCACCGGGGAGCTGTTTTTT
TRBV5-1	TRBD1	-	TRBJ1-5	CASRLLPGTGEQPQHF	TGCGCCAGCAGACTCCTTCCCGGGACAGGGGAACAGCCCCAGCATTTT
TRBV6-5	TRBD1	-	TRBJ2-7	CASRGQGAPPHEQYF	TGTGCCAGCAGGGGACAGGGGGCGCCCCCCCACGAGCAGTACTTC
TRBV5-8	-	-	TRBJ1-2	CASRTRQPSYGYTF	TGTGCCAGCAGGACGAGACAACCGAGTTATGGCTACACCTTC